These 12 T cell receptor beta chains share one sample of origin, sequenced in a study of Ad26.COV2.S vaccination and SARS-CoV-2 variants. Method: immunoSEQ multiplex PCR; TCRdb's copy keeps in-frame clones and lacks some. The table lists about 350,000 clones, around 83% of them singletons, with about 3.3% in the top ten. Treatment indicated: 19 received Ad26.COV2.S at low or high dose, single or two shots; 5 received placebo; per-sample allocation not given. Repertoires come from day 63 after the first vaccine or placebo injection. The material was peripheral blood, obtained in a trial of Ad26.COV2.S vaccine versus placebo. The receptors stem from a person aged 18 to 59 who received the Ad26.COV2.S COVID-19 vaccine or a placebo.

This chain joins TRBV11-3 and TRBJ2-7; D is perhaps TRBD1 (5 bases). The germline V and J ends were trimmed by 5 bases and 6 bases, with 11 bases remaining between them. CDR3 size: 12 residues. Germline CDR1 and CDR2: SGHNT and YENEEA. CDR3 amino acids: CASSSRVSEQYF. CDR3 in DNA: TGTGCCAGCAGCAGCAGGGTCAGCGAGCAGTACTTC.

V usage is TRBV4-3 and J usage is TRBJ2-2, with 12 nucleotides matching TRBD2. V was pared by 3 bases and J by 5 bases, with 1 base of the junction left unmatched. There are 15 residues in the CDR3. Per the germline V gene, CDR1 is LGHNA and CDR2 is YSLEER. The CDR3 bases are TGCGCCAGCAGCCAGGGGACTAGCGGGACCGGGGAGCTGTTTTTT. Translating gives CASSQGTSGTGELFF.

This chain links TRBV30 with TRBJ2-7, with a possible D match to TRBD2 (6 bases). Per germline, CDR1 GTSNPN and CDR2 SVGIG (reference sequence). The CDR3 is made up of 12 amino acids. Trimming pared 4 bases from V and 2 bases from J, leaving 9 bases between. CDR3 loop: CAWTEGPYEQYF. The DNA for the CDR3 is TGTGCCTGGACGGAGGGGCCCTACGAGCAGTACTTC.

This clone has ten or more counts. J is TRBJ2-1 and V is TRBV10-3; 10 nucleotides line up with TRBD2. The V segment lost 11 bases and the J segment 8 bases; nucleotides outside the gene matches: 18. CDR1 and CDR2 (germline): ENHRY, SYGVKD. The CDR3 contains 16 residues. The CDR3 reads CASQGSGGANIDEQFF. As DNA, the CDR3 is TGTGCCTCCCAGGGGAGCGGGGGGGCCAATATCGATGAGCAGTTCTTC.

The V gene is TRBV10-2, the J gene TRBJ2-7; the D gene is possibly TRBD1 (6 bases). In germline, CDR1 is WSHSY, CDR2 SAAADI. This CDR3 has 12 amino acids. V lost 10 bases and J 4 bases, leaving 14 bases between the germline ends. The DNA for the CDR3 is TGCGCCACCCAGGACAGCCGTTACGAGCAGTACTTC. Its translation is CATQDSRYEQYF.

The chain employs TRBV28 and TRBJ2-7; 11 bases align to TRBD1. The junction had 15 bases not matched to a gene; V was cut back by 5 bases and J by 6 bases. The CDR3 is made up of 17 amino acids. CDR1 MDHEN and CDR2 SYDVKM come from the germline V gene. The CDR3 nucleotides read TGTGCCAGCAGTCCAGTCGCGTTAGGACAGGGGGCGCGCGAGCAGTACTTC. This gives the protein CASSPVALGQGAREQYF. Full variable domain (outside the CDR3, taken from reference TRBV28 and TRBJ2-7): DVKVTQSSRYLVKRTGEKVFLECVQDMDHENMFWYRQDPGLGLRLIYFSYDVKMKEKGDIPEGYSVSREKKERFSLILESASTNQTSMYLCASSPVALGQGAREQYFGPGTRLTVT.

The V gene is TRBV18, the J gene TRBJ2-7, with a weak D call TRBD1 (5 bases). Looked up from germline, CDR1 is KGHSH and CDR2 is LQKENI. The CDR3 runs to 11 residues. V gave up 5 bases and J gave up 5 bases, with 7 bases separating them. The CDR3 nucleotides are TGTGCCAGCTCATCAGGGAACGAGCAGTACTTC. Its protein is CASSSGNEQYF.

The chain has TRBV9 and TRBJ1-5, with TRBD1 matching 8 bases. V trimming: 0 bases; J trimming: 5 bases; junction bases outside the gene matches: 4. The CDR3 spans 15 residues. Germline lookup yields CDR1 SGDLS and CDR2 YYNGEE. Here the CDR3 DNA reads TGTGCCAGCAGCGTAGCAGGGGGCGCTTATCAGCCCCAGCATTTT. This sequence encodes CASSVAGGAYQPQHF.

The CDR3, as DNA: TGTGCCAGCAGTGGTTCTCAAACAGGGTTGAGTTACAATCAGCCCCAGCATTTT. Translation: CASSGSQTGLSYNQPQHF. The chain carries TRBV6-1 and TRBJ1-5; D possibly corresponds to TRBD1 (6 bases). The V and J ends lost 4 bases and 3 bases respectively, with 22 bases between them. Germline CDR1 and CDR2: MNHNS and SASEGT. The CDR3 contains 18 residues.

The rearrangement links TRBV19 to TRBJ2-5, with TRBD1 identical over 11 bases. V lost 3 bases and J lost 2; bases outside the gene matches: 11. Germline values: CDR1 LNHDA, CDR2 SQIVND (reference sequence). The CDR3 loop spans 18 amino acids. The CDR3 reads CASSIRRGRDRGQETQYF. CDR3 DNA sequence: TGTGCCAGTAGTATCAGACGGGGCCGGGACAGGGGGCAAGAGACCCAGTACTTC.

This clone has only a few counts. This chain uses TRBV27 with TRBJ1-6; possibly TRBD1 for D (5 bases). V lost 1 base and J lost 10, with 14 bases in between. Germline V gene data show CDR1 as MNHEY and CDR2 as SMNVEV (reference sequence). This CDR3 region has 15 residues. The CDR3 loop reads CASSLYEGTESPLHF. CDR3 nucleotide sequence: TGTGCCAGCAGTTTATATGAGGGGACGGAATCACCCCTCCACTTT.

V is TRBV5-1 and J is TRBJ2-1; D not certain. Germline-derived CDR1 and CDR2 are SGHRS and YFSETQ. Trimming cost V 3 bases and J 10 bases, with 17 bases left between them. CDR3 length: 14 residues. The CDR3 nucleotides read TGCGCCAGCAGCTCGACCCAACCCCTCACGGAGCAGTTCTTC. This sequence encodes CASSSTQPLTEQFF.